These 5 T cell receptor beta chains came from one sample sequenced in a study of OX40 agonist ivuxolimab in advanced cancers. Libraries were prepared by immunoSEQ multiplex PCR; TCRdb keeps only in-frame clonotypes and omits some of them. The table has tens of thousands of clones, under 90% seen once. The sequences come from CD4+ or CD8+ T cells sorted from blood, collected in a trial of the OX40 agonist ivuxolimab. The receptor set was obtained from an adult with an advanced solid tumor such as melanoma, head and neck, liver or kidney cancer.

In DNA, the CDR3 is TGTGCCTGGAGTACTGGGACAGGGACCGAGCAGTACTTC. Encoded protein: CAWSTGTGTEQYF. The chain employs TRBV30 and TRBJ2-7; 9 positions agree with TRBD1. Germline loops: CDR1 GTSNPN, CDR2 SVGIG (reference sequence). This CDR3 spans 13 amino acids. The trim removed 2 bases at V and 6 bases at J, leaving 5 bases unmatched.

The rearrangement links TRBV9 to TRBJ2-7, with D hard to call. V dropped 0 bases and J dropped 6 bases, with 10 bases sitting between them. Germline-derived CDR1 and CDR2 are SGDLS and YYNGEE. This CDR3 contains 13 residues. The CDR3 coding sequence is TGTGCCAGCAGCGTAGGACCTACGGGCGAGCAGTACTTC. Amino acids: CASSVGPTGEQYF. Supplemented by reference TRBV9 and TRBJ2-7, the full variable domain reads DSGVTQTPKHLITATGQRVTLRCSPRSGDLSVYWYQQSLDQGLQFLIQYYNGEERAKGNILERFSAQQFPDLHSELNLSSLELGDSALYFCASSVGPTGEQYFGPGTRLTVT.

V and J are TRBV9 and TRBJ1-1, with a possible D match to TRBD1 (6 bases). The CDR3 has 15 amino acids. V was cut by 0 bases and J by 5 bases, with 14 bases left in between. CDR1 is SGDLS, CDR2 YYNGEE, per germline. For the CDR3, the DNA is TGTGCCAGCAGCGTAGGGGAAGGGGGTCTGACTGAAGCTTTCTTT. Translating gives CASSVGEGGLTEAFF.

The chain links TRBV19 to TRBJ2-3; D is unclear. The CDR3 length is 14 residues. V shed 10 bases and J shed 3 bases, with 17 bases lying between them. The germline CDR1 and CDR2 sequences are LNHDA and SQIVND (reference sequence). The CDR3 is CATRRPGSTDTQYF. In nucleotides, the CDR3 is TGTGCCACCCGACGGCCCGGTTCGACAGATACGCAGTATTTT.

The V and J genes are TRBV11-1 and TRBJ2-5, with unresolved D. The J call is doubtful: the DNA matches TRBJ2-7 better. CDR1 SGHAT and CDR2 FQDESV come from the germline V gene (reference sequence). The CDR3 spans 12 residues. CDR3 sequence (DNA): TGTGCCAGCAGCTTTCTCGCCTACGAGCAGTACTTC. This translates into CASSFLAYEQYF.